A single sample gave rise to the 28 T cell receptor beta chains below, sequenced in a study of blood T cell repertoires in COVID-19 (dated by TCRdb to 2020 to 2022). The library was built by means of the immunoSEQ multiplex PCR assay. TCRdb re-hosts the immuneACCESS table, in-frame sequences only. Its copies lack some clones; in the studies checked, an unresolved V gene accounts for under half of them, and the cause for the rest is not known. Across this sample there are about 150,000 clones, with 82% seen only once. The ten largest make up 10% of the sample. The sequencing input was peripheral blood. These receptors were collected from a woman aged 80 or older with active or convalescent COVID-19.

The CDR3 protein is CASSDRKPGSGNTIYF. CDR3 nucleotide sequence: TGTGCCAGCAGTGACCGAAAACCGGGTTCTGGAAACACCATATATTTT. The V call is TRBV6-4, the J call TRBJ1-3; D uncertain. CDR1 is MRHNA and CDR2 is SNTAGT in the germline V gene. V was clipped by 2 bases and J by 1 base, with 12 bases between them. The CDR3 extends over 16 amino acids.

The V gene is TRBV30, the J gene TRBJ1-1; TRBD1 aligns across 8 bases. The CDR3 consists of 15 residues. Germline loops: CDR1 GTSNPN, CDR2 SVGIG (reference sequence). CDR3 in amino acids: CASRRTGSFSTEAFF. The CDR3, as DNA: TGTGCTTCAAGGCGGACAGGGTCTTTCAGCACTGAAGCTTTCTTT.

J is TRBJ2-7 and V is TRBV6-5; TRBD2 aligns across 11 bases. V trimming: 6 bases; J trimming: 6 bases; junction bases outside the gene matches: 4. The CDR3 loop spans 13 amino acids. From germline, CDR1 is MNHEY and CDR2 SVGAGI. This CDR3 reads CASSATSGTEQYF. CDR3 coding DNA: TGTGCCAGCAGCGCGACTAGCGGGACCGAGCAGTACTTC.

V is TRBV29-1 and J is TRBJ1-1; 10 bases line up with TRBD1. Germline V gene lookup returns CDR1 SQVTM and CDR2 ANQGSEA. This CDR3 has 13 residues. V lost 7 bases and J lost 4; bases outside the gene matches: 6. The CDR3 loop is CSAWTGGPTEAFF. The CDR3 bases are TGCAGCGCCTGGACAGGGGGTCCCACTGAAGCTTTCTTT.

The chain recombines TRBV28 with TRBJ1-1, with a weak D call TRBD1 (5 bases). The V and J ends lost 8 bases and 4 bases respectively, with 14 bases between them. CDR3 size: 13 residues. Germline CDR1 MDHEN, CDR2 SYDVKM. Here the CDR3 reads CASGVGGITEAFF. The CDR3 region has the DNA TGTGCCAGCGGAGTGGGGGGGATCACTGAAGCTTTCTTT.

This clone was observed once. The chain uses TRBV10-1 and TRBJ2-3, with D tentatively TRBD2 (5 bases). Germline CDR1 and CDR2: WNHNN and SYGVQD (reference sequence). V lost 2 bases to trimming and J lost 0 bases, with 6 bases between them. This CDR3 is 14 amino acids long. The CDR3 sequence is CASSEGLSTDTQYF. CDR3 nucleotide sequence: TGCGCCAGCAGTGAGGGACTTAGCACAGATACGCAGTATTTT.

Comments on this clone: At the DNA level, this CDR3 is encoded by other sequences in the same sample as well. V gene TRBV2 combines with J gene TRBJ1-2; D call uncertain. The V gene's germline CDR1 is SNHLY and CDR2 FYNNEI. The CDR3 totals 13 residues. The V end lost 2 bases, the J end lost 0 bases, and 4 bases lay between the germline ends. The CDR3 coding sequence is TGTGCCAGCAGTGAAACACCTAACTATGGCTACACCTTC. Translating gives CASSETPNYGYTF.

This chain uses TRBV6-1 with TRBJ2-2; maybe TRBD1 (6 bases). Trimming took off 2 bases at V and 0 bases at J, with 16 bases between the two ends. Germline assignment: CDR1 MNHNS and CDR2 SASEGT. CDR3 length equals 18 residues. CDR3 amino acids: CASSEIRWGQTNTGELFF. The CDR3 DNA sequence: TGTGCCAGCAGTGAAATTCGATGGGGACAAACGAACACCGGGGAGCTGTTTTTT.

The chain's CDR3 is CASSLTGGKSYEQYF. The CDR3 DNA is TGTGCCAGCAGCTTGACAGGGGGCAAGTCCTACGAGCAGTACTTC. This chain links TRBV5-6 with TRBJ2-7; 9 bases map to TRBD1. J lost 1 base, V lost 1 base, and 3 bases had no gene match. There are 15 residues in the CDR3. Germline V gene sequence: CDR1 SGHDT, CDR2 YYEEEE.

The rearrangement links TRBV4-1 to TRBJ1-1; D is possibly TRBD1 (6 bases). CDR1 and CDR2 from the germline V gene are MGHRA and YSYEKL. The CDR3 covers 15 residues. V was shortened by 1 base and J by 0 bases, with 9 bases between the two germline ends. The CDR3 protein is CASSQVQGVNTEAFF. CDR3 in DNA: TGCGCCAGCAGCCAAGTACAGGGAGTGAACACTGAAGCTTTCTTT.

The chain is built from TRBV6-6 and TRBJ2-1, with 7 positions matching TRBD1. This CDR3 has 15 residues. CDR1 and CDR2 (germline): MNHNY, SVGAGI (reference sequence). V was clipped by 4 bases and J by 0 bases; unmatched bases: 3. CDR3 sequence: CASSSTGISYNEQFF. The CDR3 DNA is TGTGCCAGCAGTTCGACAGGGATCTCCTACAATGAGCAGTTCTTC.

J is TRBJ1-2 and V is TRBV5-1; D gene uncertain. CDR3 length: 13 residues. Germline loops: CDR1 SGHRS, CDR2 YFSETQ. V was cut by 0 bases and J by 3 bases, with 6 bases left in between. CDR3 in amino acids: CASSLESDYGYTF. CDR3 coding DNA: TGCGCCAGCAGCTTGGAGTCGGACTATGGCTACACCTTC.

The chain couples TRBV6-5 to TRBJ1-1; TRBD1 is a possible D gene (6 bases). Looked up from germline, CDR1 is MNHEY and CDR2 is SVGAGI. V lost 0 bases and J 5 bases, leaving 16 bases between the germline ends. The length of the CDR3 is 16 residues. The CDR3 loop is CASSYSGWGQLTEAFF. CDR3 nucleotides: TGTGCCAGCAGTTACTCGGGATGGGGGCAACTGACTGAAGCTTTCTTT.

This clone has just one count. The chain joins TRBV7-6 to TRBJ1-1; D may be TRBD1 (6 bases). The germline V gene encodes CDR1 SGHVS and CDR2 FNYEAQ. The length of the CDR3 is 13 residues. The V gene lost 5 bases and the J gene lost 6 bases, with 13 bases spanning the gap. For the CDR3, the DNA is TGTGCCAGCAGCCGTGACAGGCAATCTGAAGCTTTCTTT. It codes for CASSRDRQSEAFF. The full variable domain, rest sourced from reference TRBV7-6 and TRBJ1-1, is GAGVSQSPRYKVTKRGQDVALRCDPISGHVSLYWYRQALGQGPEFLTYFNYEAQQDKSGLPNDRFSAERPEGSISTLTIQRTEQRDSAMYRCASSRDRQSEAFFGQGTRLTVV.

CDR3 sequence (DNA): TGCAGTGCTAGTAGGCCGGGACACATCTCTGGAAACACCATATATTTT. It encodes CSASRPGHISGNTIYF. This sequence joins TRBV20-1 and TRBJ1-3; perhaps TRBD1 as D (6 bases). Germline V gene lookup returns CDR1 DFQATT and CDR2 SNEGSKA (reference sequence). V lost 3 bases and J lost 0, with 15 bases in between. The CDR3 has 16 residues.

The V and J genes are TRBV5-1 and TRBJ2-3; D call uncertain. There are 12 residues in the CDR3. From germline, CDR1 is SGHRS and CDR2 YFSETQ. Trimming removed 1 base from V and 5 bases from J, with 5 bases in between. CDR3 DNA sequence: TGCGCCAGCAGCTTGAATCAAGATACGCAGTATTTT. As protein: CASSLNQDTQYF.

For the CDR3, the DNA is TGTGCCAGCTCACCCCTCGCAGGGTCGACTAGGTATGGGAGCAATCAGCCCCAGCATTTT. Amino acid sequence: CASSPLAGSTRYGSNQPQHF. The chain couples TRBV27 to TRBJ1-5, with a tentative D call TRBD1 (5 bases). This CDR3 spans 20 amino acids. CDR1 and CDR2 (germline): MNHEY, SMNVEV (reference sequence). The V and J ends lost 8 bases and 1 base respectively, with 30 bases between them.

This rearrangement joins TRBV5-5 to TRBJ1-6, with D possibly being TRBD1 (5 bases). In germline, CDR1 is SGHKS, CDR2 YYEKEE (reference sequence). V lost 0 bases and J 9 bases, leaving 13 bases between the germline ends. The CDR3 has 15 residues. The CDR3: CASSLEGFGGSPLHF. DNA for the CDR3: TGTGCCAGCAGCTTGGAGGGGTTCGGGGGTTCACCCCTCCACTTT.

The gene calls are TRBV2 and TRBJ1-1; D uncertain. Trimming took off 8 bases at V and 1 base at J, with 11 bases between the two ends. In germline, CDR1 is SNHLY, CDR2 FYNNEI. The CDR3 loop spans 13 amino acids. CDR3: CASGGTTNTEAFF. Written as DNA, the CDR3 is TGTGCCAGCGGAGGCACCACGAACACTGAAGCTTTCTTT.

V is TRBV15 and J is TRBJ2-7; maybe TRBD2 (6 bases). Per germline, CDR1 LNHNV and CDR2 YYDKDF (reference sequence). CDR3 length equals 16 residues. V was cut by 0 bases and J by 0 bases, with 12 bases left in between. This CDR3 reads CATSRDRGGDSYEQYF. The CDR3 bases are TGTGCCACCAGCAGAGATCGAGGCGGGGACTCCTACGAGCAGTACTTC.

This chain uses TRBV7-3 with TRBJ2-1, with D possibly TRBD2 on 5 matching bases. Trimming pared 5 bases from V and 11 bases from J, leaving 16 bases between. The CDR3 has 13 amino acids. Germline V CDR1 and CDR2: SGHTA, FQGTGA. CDR3 bases: TGTGCCAGCAGCCCCATCGGCGGGTATCAGCAGTTCTTC. Protein product: CASSPIGGYQQFF.

The CDR3 loop reads CASSLWTSRNNEQFF. The CDR3 DNA reads as TGTGCCAGTAGTTTATGGACTAGCAGAAACAATGAGCAGTTCTTC. This chain connects TRBV19 to TRBJ2-1; TRBD2 matches at 8 bases. With V trimmed by 5 bases and J by 5 bases, 8 bases remained unmatched. The germline CDR1 and CDR2 sequences are LNHDA and SQIVND (reference sequence). This CDR3 has 15 amino acids.

V is TRBV5-1 and J is TRBJ1-2, with 11 bases that match TRBD1. Germline CDR1 reads SGHRS; CDR2 reads YFSETQ. This CDR3 comprises 16 residues. J lost 6 bases, V lost 9 bases, and 16 bases had no gene match. The CDR3 bases are TGCGCCACCCGGACAGGGGGCTTCATTCGGGACGATGGCTACACCTTC. Its translation is CATRTGGFIRDDGYTF.

The chain is built from TRBV7-9 and TRBJ2-1; D is perhaps TRBD2 (6 bases). Germline-derived CDR1 and CDR2 are SEHNR and FQNEAQ (reference sequence). There are 16 residues in the CDR3. V gave up 5 bases and J gave up 5 bases, with 19 bases separating them. The CDR3 bases are TGTGCCAGCAGCGGAGGGTCTGGCGGATTGGACAATGAGCAGTTCTTC. It specifies CASSGGSGGLDNEQFF.

V is TRBV4-2 and J is TRBJ2-7; TRBD2 matches 7 bases. The length of the CDR3 is 14 residues. CDR1 and CDR2 from the germline V gene are LGHNA and YNFKEQ. V shed 2 bases, J shed 3 bases, and the junction held 4 bases outside the gene matches. Written as DNA, the CDR3 is TGTGCCAGCAGCCAAAGCGGGACCCGCTACGAGCAGTACTTC. Translating it yields CASSQSGTRYEQYF.

This clone came up a few times. This chain joins TRBV5-1 and TRBJ2-1, with 9 bases fitting TRBD1. Germline V gene sequence: CDR1 SGHRS, CDR2 YFSETQ. This CDR3 has 16 residues. V gave up 3 bases and J gave up 5 bases; unmatched junction bases: 9. The CDR3, as DNA: TGCGCCAGCAGCTCATTGACGGGACAGGGTGACAATGAGCAGTTCTTC. Translating it yields CASSSLTGQGDNEQFF.

This chain uses TRBV2 with TRBJ2-1, with 9 bases that match TRBD2. The CDR3 is 14 amino acids. V lost 2 bases, J lost 6 bases, and 2 bases stayed unmatched. CDR1 SNHLY and CDR2 FYNNEI come from the germline V gene. The CDR3 nucleotides are TGTGCCAGCAGTGAATTGCGGGAGGGCAATGAGCAGTTCTTC. It specifies CASSELREGNEQFF. The full variable domain, completed using reference TRBV2 and TRBJ2-1, is EPEVTQTPSHQVTQMGQEVILRCVPISNHLYFYWYRQILGQKVEFLVSFYNNEISEKSEIFDDQFSVERPDGSNFTLKIRSTKLEDSAMYFCASSELREGNEQFFGPGTRLTVL.

The chain combines TRBV9 with TRBJ2-5; D unclear. Trimming left V 4 bases short and J 3 bases short, with 10 bases between. From germline, CDR1 is SGDLS and CDR2 YYNGEE. The CDR3 has 13 amino acids. The CDR3 DNA is TGTGCCAGCAGCTTCAGGCCTGAAGAGACCCAGTACTTC. This codes for CASSFRPEETQYF.